This TCR beta chain was documented in a study of cytomegalovirus exposure and HLA in healthy donors. Study overall: Within an early data release were around 87 million unique TCRs drawn from HLA-typed donors.

Trimming took 2 bases from V and 4 from J; bases not matched to a gene: 10. This CDR3 has 16 residues. Germline CDR1 SEHNR, CDR2 FQNEAQ (reference sequence). PCR primers comprised 60 Vbeta and 13 Jbeta primers. Libraries were prepared by immunoSEQ multiplex PCR; TCRdb keeps only in-frame clonotypes and omits some of them. The profile shows some 190,000 clones, about 80% of them singletons. The chain has TRBV7-9 and TRBJ1-2; TRBD1 matches at 7 bases. The receptor comes from a middle-aged man in good health and CMV-seronegative. The sequenced sample consisted of PBMCs. CDR3 amino acids: CASSLLVAGGVYGYTF. The CDR3 nucleotides read TGTGCCAGCAGCTTATTAGTCGCAGGGGGTGTCTATGGCTACACCTTC. Looking up the rest from reference TRBV7-9 and TRBJ1-2 gives the full variable domain: DTGVSQNPRHKITKRGQNVTFRCDPISEHNRLYWYRQTLGQGPEFLTYFQNEAQLEKSRLLSDRFSAERPKGSFSTLEIQRTEQGDSAMYLCASSLLVAGGVYGYTFGSGTRLTVV.